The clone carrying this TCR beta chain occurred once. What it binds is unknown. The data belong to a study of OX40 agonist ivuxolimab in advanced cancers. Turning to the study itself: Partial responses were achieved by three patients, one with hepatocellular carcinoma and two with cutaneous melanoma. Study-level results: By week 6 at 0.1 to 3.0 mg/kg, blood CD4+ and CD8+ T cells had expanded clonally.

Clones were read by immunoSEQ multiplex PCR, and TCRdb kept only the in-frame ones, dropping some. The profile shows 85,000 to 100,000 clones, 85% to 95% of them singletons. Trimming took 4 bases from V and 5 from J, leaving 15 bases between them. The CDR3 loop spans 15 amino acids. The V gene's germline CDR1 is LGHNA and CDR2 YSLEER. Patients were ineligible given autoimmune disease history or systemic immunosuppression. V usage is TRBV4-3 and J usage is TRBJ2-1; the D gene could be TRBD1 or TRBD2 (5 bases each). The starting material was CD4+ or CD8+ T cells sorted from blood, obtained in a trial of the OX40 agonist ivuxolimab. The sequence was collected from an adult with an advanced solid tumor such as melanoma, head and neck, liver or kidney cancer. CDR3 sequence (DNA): TGCGCCAGCAGCCTTTGGAGCAGGGACCACAATGAGCAGTTCTTC. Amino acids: CASSLWSRDHNEQFF.